The rows below give T cell receptor beta chains drawn from one sample of a study of blood T cell repertoires in COVID-19. Generated by immunoSEQ multiplex PCR, the TCRdb table keeps only in-frame clones and is missing some. The repertoire consists of about 370,000 clones, with about 90% occurring once and the leading ten covering around 9.3%. Sequencing was done on a sample of peripheral blood. The receptor set was obtained from a woman aged 25 to 45 with COVID-19, enrolled during active disease. Both conserved end residues are part of each CDR3. Each record gives: V gene, J gene, CDR3 protein.

V gene: TRBV7-6; J gene: TRBJ2-7; CDR3 protein: CASSIQQGTSYEQYF
V gene: TRBV10-1; J gene: TRBJ2-3; CDR3 protein: CASGEGIGGSTDTQYF
V gene: TRBV5-1; J gene: TRBJ2-5; CDR3 protein: CASSQTGAPRETQYF
V gene: TRBV28; J gene: TRBJ1-2; CDR3 protein: CASRSPGQGFGYTF
V gene: TRBV5-1; J gene: TRBJ1-1; CDR3 protein: CASSLSVDGAEAFF
V gene: TRBV4-2; J gene: TRBJ2-2; CDR3 protein: CASSQEGREVNTGELFF
V gene: TRBV18; J gene: TRBJ2-6; CDR3 protein: CASSPGEGANVLTF
V gene: TRBV5-4; J gene: TRBJ2-1; CDR3 protein: CASSHGLAGGRAYNEQFF
V gene: TRBV9; J gene: TRBJ2-3; CDR3 protein: CASSLAGGRDTQYF
V gene: TRBV24-1; J gene: TRBJ2-5; CDR3 protein: CATADRRQAQETQYF
V gene: TRBV12-3/TRBV12-4; J gene: TRBJ2-7; CDR3 protein: CASSPTGFDEQYF
V gene: TRBV19; J gene: TRBJ2-2; CDR3 protein: CASSSHSGRYTGELFF
V gene: TRBV7-2; J gene: TRBJ2-7; CDR3 protein: CASSLRSGRDSYEQYF
V gene: TRBV10-2; J gene: TRBJ2-7; CDR3 protein: CASMAGSREQYF
V gene: TRBV12-3/TRBV12-4; J gene: TRBJ2-7; CDR3 protein: CASSFSTYEQYF
V gene: TRBV27; J gene: TRBJ1-5; CDR3 protein: CASSLTGRGQPQHF
V gene: TRBV7-2; J gene: TRBJ2-3; CDR3 protein: CASSLGLGGDTQYF
V gene: TRBV18; J gene: TRBJ1-1; CDR3 protein: CASSQTGNTEAFF
V gene: TRBV29-1; J gene: TRBJ2-3; CDR3 protein: CSVGSRLDITDTQYF
V gene: TRBV27; J gene: TRBJ2-1; CDR3 protein: CASTQLAGVEQFF
V gene: TRBV7-2; J gene: TRBJ2-1; CDR3 protein: CASSLAAYNEQFF
V gene: TRBV7-9; J gene: TRBJ1-2; CDR3 protein: CASSLGGGVANYGYTF
V gene: TRBV6-6; J gene: TRBJ1-3; CDR3 protein: CASSYPTGAGNTIYF
V gene: TRBV6-5; J gene: TRBJ2-7; CDR3 protein: CASSPGGTSYEQYF
V gene: TRBV4-1; J gene: TRBJ2-3; CDR3 protein: CASSQDPPGTDTQYF
V gene: TRBV5-4; J gene: TRBJ1-6; CDR3 protein: CASSDRDSINSPLHF
V gene: TRBV30; J gene: TRBJ2-1; CDR3 protein: CAWSLRRYNEQFF
V gene: TRBV30; J gene: TRBJ1-2; CDR3 protein: CAWSVGIFYGYTF
V gene: TRBV2; J gene: TRBJ2-5; CDR3 protein: CASRIMTSGSRATQYF
V gene: TRBV5-1; J gene: TRBJ2-6; CDR3 protein: CASSPQGASGANVLTF
V gene: TRBV29-1; J gene: TRBJ1-2; CDR3 protein: CSVDKTGVGYTF
V gene: TRBV3-1/TRBV3-2; J gene: TRBJ1-1; CDR3 protein: CASSQLENEAFF
V gene: TRBV4-1; J gene: TRBJ1-1; CDR3 protein: CASSQVIGREAEAFF
V gene: TRBV28; J gene: TRBJ2-2; CDR3 protein: CASTDRGKNTGELFF
V gene: TRBV7-9; J gene: TRBJ2-3; CDR3 protein: CASSRPGTGGHDTQYF
V gene: TRBV10-3; J gene: TRBJ1-6; CDR3 protein: CAISESGSPLHF
V gene: TRBV11-1; J gene: TRBJ2-6; CDR3 protein: CASSLAGRAGANVLTF
V gene: TRBV2; J gene: TRBJ1-1; CDR3 protein: CASRRGLNTEAFF
V gene: TRBV6-4; J gene: TRBJ1-1; CDR3 protein: CASSEGGEHGEAFF
V gene: TRBV15; J gene: TRBJ2-7; CDR3 protein: CATSRDLRHEQYF
V gene: TRBV10-3; J gene: TRBJ2-7; CDR3 protein: CAIRGGRYEQYF
V gene: TRBV6-5; J gene: TRBJ2-7; CDR3 protein: CASRQGTGSYEQYF
V gene: TRBV7-9; J gene: TRBJ2-1; CDR3 protein: CASSYRGTLLVNEQFF
V gene: TRBV7-4; J gene: TRBJ2-3; CDR3 protein: CASSPRGPEEADTQYF
V gene: TRBV24-1; J gene: TRBJ1-3; CDR3 protein: CATSDLPGGNTIYF
V gene: TRBV29-1; J gene: TRBJ2-1; CDR3 protein: CSAGTGHFREQFF
V gene: TRBV11-2; J gene: TRBJ1-5; CDR3 protein: CASSPTGGGNQPQHF
V gene: TRBV3-1/TRBV3-2; J gene: TRBJ2-5; CDR3 protein: CASSHLTSGGTKETQYF
V gene: TRBV30; J gene: TRBJ1-1; CDR3 protein: CAWSQGADTEAFF
V gene: TRBV2; J gene: TRBJ1-4; CDR3 protein: CASTPGGEKLFF
V gene: TRBV4-1; J gene: TRBJ2-1; CDR3 protein: CASSQANLAGEQFF
V gene: TRBV5-6; J gene: TRBJ1-1; CDR3 protein: CASSSKEGHRAF
V gene: TRBV28; J gene: TRBJ2-7; CDR3 protein: CASSQVTYEQYF
V gene: TRBV29-1; J gene: TRBJ2-3; CDR3 protein: CSAHGQGPDTQYF
V gene: TRBV2; J gene: TRBJ1-1; CDR3 protein: CASSVQMNTEAFF